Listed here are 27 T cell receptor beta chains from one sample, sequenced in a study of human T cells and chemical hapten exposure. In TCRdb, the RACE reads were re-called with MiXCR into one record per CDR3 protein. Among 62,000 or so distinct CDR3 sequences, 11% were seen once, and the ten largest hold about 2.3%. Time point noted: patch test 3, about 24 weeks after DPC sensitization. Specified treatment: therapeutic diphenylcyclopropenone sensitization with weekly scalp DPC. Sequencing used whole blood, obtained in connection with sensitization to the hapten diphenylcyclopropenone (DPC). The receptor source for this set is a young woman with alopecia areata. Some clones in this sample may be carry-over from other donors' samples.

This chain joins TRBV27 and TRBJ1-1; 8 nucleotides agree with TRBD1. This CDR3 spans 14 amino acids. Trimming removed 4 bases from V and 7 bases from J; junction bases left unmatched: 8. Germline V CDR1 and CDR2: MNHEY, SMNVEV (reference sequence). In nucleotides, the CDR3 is TGTGCCAGCAGTTCCCTGGACAGGGATGATGAAGCTTTCTTT. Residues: CASSSLDRDDEAFF.

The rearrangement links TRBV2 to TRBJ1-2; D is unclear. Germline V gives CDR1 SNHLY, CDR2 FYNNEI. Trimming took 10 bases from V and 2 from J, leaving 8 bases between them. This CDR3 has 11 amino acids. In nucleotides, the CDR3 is TGTGCCATCAGGAAGAACTATGGCTACACCTTC. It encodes CAIRKNYGYTF.

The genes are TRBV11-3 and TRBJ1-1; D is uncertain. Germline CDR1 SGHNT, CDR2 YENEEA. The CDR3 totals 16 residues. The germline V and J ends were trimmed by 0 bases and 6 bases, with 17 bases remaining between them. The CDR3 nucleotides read TGTGCCAGCAGCTTAGATTCGTGGGAGGGCCGGTCTGAAGCTTTCTTT. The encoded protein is CASSLDSWEGRSEAFF.

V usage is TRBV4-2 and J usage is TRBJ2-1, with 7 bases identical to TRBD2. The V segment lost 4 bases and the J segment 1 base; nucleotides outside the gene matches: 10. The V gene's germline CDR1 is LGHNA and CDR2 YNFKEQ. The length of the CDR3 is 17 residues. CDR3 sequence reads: CASSPSLGSGSYNEQFF. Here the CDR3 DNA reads TGTGCCAGCAGCCCCAGCTTGGGTAGCGGGTCCTACAATGAGCAGTTCTTC.

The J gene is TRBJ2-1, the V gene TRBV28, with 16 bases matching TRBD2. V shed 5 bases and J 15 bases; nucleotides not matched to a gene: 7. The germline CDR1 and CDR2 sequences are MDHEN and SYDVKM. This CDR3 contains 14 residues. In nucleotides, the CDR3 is TGTGCCAGCAGTCCCGGGACTAGCGGGGGGGCCTCGTTCTTC. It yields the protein CASSPGTSGGASFF.

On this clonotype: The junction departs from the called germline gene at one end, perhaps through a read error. The CDR3 here is CSARNWDRAYEQCF. CDR3 bases: TGCAGTGCTAGAAACTGGGACAGGGCCTACGAGCAGTGCTTC. The V and J genes are TRBV20-1 and TRBJ2-7; 9 bases fit TRBD1. Germline assignment: CDR1 DFQATT and CDR2 SNEGSKA (reference sequence). CDR3 length: 14 amino acids.

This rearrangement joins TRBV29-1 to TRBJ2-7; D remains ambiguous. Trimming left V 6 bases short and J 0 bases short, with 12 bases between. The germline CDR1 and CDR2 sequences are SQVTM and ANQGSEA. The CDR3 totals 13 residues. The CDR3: CSVVAGNSYEQYF. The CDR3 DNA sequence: TGCAGCGTCGTGGCTGGAAACTCCTACGAGCAGTACTTC.

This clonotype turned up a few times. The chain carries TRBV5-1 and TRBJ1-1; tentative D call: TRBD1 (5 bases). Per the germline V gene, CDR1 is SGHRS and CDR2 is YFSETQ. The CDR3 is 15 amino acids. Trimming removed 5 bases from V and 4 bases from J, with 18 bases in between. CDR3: CASSLGLGEGTEAFF. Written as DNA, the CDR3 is TGCGCCAGCAGTCTGGGCCTGGGGGAGGGCACTGAAGCTTTCTTT.

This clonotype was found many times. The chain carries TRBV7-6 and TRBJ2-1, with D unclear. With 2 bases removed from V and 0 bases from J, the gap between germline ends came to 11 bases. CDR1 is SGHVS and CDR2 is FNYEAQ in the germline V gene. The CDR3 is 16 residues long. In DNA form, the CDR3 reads TGTGCCAGCAGCTTAAGACCCCGCAGCTCCTACAATGAGCAGTTCTTC. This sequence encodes CASSLRPRSSYNEQFF.

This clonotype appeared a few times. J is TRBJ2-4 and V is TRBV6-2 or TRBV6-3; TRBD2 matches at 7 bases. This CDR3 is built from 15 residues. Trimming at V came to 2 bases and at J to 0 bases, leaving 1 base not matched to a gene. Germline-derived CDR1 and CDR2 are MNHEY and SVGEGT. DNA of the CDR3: TGTGCCAGCAGTTACCGCGGGGGAGCCAAAAACATTCAGTACTTC. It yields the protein CASSYRGGAKNIQYF.

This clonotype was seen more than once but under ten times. The CDR3 bases are TGTGCCAGCAGCTTAACAGATACGCAGTATTTT. Its protein product is CASSLTDTQYF. The chain has TRBV7-2 and TRBJ2-3, with unresolved D. Trimming removed 2 bases from V and 3 bases from J, with 0 bases in between. The germline V gene encodes CDR1 SGHTA and CDR2 FQGNSA. The CDR3 loop spans 11 amino acids.

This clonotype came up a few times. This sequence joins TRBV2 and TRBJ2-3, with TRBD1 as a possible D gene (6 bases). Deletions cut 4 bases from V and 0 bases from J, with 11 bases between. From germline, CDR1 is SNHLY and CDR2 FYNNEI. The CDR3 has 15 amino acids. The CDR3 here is CASSGETGSTDTQYF. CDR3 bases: TGTGCCAGCAGTGGAGAGACAGGAAGCACAGATACGCAGTATTTT.

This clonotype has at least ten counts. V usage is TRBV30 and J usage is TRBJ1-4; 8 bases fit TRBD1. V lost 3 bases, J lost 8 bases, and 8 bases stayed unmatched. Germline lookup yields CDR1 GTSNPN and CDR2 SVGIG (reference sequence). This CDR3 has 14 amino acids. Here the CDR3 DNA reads TGTGCCTGGAGGGGACAGGTTTTCGCCGAAAAACTGTTTTTT. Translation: CAWRGQVFAEKLFF.

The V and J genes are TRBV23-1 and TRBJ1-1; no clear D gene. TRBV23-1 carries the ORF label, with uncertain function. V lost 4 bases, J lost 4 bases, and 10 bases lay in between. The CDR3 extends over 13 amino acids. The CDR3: CASSPRGGTEAFF. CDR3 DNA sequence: TGCGCCAGCAGTCCCCGTGGTGGCACTGAAGCTTTCTTT.

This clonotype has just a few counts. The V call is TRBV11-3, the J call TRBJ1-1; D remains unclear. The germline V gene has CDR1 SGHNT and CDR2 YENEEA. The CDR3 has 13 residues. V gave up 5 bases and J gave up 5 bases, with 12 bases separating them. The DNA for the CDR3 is TGTGCCAGCAGCCATAGGTCGGGGACTGAAGCTTTCTTT. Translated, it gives CASSHRSGTEAFF.

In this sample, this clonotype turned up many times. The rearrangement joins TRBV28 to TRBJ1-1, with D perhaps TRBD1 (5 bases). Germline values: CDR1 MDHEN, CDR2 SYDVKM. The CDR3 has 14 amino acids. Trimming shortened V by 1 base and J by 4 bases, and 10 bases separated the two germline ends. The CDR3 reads CASSLLGRVTEAFF. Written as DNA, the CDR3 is TGTGCCAGCAGTTTATTAGGCAGGGTCACTGAAGCTTTCTTT. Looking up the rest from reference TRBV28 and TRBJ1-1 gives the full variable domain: DVKVTQSSRYLVKRTGEKVFLECVQDMDHENMFWYRQDPGLGLRLIYFSYDVKMKEKGDIPEGYSVSREKKERFSLILESASTNQTSMYLCASSLLGRVTEAFFGQGTRLTVV.

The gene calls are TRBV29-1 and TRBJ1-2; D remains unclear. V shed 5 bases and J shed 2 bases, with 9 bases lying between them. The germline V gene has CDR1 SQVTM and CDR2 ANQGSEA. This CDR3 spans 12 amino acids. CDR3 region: CSVSGMNYGYTF. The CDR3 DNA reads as TGCAGCGTTAGTGGTATGAACTATGGCTACACCTTC.

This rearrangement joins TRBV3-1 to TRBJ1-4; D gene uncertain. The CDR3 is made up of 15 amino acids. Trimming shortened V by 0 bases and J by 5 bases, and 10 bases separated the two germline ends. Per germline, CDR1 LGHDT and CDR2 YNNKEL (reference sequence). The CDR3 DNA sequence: TGTGCCAGCAGCCAAGATTCGAGACGGAATGAAAAACTGTTTTTT. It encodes CASSQDSRRNEKLFF.

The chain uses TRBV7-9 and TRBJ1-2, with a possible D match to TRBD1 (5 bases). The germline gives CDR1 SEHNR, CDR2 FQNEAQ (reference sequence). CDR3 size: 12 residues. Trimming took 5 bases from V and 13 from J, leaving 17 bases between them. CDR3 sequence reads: CASSRDPGKSTF. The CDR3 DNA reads TGTGCCAGCAGCCGGGACCCCGGAAAGAGCACCTTC.

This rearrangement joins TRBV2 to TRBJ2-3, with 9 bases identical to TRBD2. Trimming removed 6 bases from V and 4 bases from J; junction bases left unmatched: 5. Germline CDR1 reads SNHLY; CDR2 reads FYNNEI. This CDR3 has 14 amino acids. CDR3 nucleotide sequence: TGTGCCAGCAGGTCTAGCGGGACTTCAGATACGCAGTATTTT. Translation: CASRSSGTSDTQYF.

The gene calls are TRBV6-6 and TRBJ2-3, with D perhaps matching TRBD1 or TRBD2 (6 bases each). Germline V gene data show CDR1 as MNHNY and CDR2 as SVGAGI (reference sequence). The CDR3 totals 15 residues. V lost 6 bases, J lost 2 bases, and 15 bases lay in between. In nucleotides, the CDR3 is TGTGCCAGCAGAGTAGGGGGGTCGGCCACAGATACGCAGTATTTT. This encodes CASRVGGSATDTQYF.

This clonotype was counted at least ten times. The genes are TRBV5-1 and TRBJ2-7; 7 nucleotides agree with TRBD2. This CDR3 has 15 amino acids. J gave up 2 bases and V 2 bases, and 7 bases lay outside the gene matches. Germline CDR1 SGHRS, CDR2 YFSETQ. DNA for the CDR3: TGCGCCAGCAGCTTTTCGACTAGCCAACCCTACGAGCAGTACTTC. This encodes CASSFSTSQPYEQYF.

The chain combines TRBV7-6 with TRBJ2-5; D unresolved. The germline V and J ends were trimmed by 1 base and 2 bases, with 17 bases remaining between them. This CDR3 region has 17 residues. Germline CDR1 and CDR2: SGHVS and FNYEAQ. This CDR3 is CASSLGSLAQMQETQYF. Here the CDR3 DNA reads TGTGCCAGCAGCTTAGGGTCCTTAGCACAGATGCAAGAGACCCAGTACTTC.

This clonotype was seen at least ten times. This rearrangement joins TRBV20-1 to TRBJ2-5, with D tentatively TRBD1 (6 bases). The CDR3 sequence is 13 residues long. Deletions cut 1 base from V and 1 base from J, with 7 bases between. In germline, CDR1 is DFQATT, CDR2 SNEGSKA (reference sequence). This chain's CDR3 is CSARGDTQETQYF. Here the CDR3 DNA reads TGCAGTGCTAGAGGGGACACCCAAGAGACCCAGTACTTC.

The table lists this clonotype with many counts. CDR3 nucleotides: TGTGCCAGCAGCTTAGATATGGGGATTGGTGCCAAAAACATTCAGTACTTC. It specifies CASSLDMGIGAKNIQYF. V usage is TRBV7-2 and J usage is TRBJ2-4; D ambiguous. Germline values: CDR1 SGHTA, CDR2 FQGNSA. V was trimmed by 1 base and J by 1 base, leaving 14 bases between them. The CDR3 runs 17 residues.

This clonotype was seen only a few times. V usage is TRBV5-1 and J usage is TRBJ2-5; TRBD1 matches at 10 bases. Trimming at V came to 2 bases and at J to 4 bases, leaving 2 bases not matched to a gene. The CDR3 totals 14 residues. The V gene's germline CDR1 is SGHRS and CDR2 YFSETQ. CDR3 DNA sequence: TGCGCCAGCAGCTTAGACAGGGGGCCAGAGACCCAGTACTTC. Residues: CASSLDRGPETQYF.

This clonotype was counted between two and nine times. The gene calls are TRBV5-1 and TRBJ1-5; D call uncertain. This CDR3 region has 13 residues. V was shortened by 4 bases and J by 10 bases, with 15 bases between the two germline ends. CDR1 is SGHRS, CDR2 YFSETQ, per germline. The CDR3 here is CASSTDGLAPQHF. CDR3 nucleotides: TGCGCCAGCAGCACGGACGGTTTGGCTCCCCAGCATTTT.